Below are 18 T cell receptor beta chains sequenced from a single sample in a study. Each CDR3 protein gets one entry after TCRdb re-called the RT-PCR reads with MiXCR. The repertoire holds about 680,000 distinct CDR3 sequences, with approximately 15% as singletons. Sequenced sample: memory CD4+ T cells from blood. The receptors stem from a female donor in good health, serving as a healthy control.

V gene TRBV7-2 combines with J gene TRBJ1-4; D unresolved. CDR3 length equals 14 residues. V was trimmed by 5 bases and J by 10 bases, leaving 17 bases between them. CDR1 SGHTA and CDR2 FQGNSA come from the germline V gene. This CDR3 reads CASSLGYGLSKLFF. The DNA for the CDR3 is TGTGCCAGCAGCCTAGGATACGGCTTATCAAAACTGTTTTTT.

This chain joins TRBV5-1 and TRBJ2-5; 7 bases agree with TRBD2. This CDR3 region has 13 residues. V shed 4 bases, J shed 3 bases, and the junction held 3 bases outside the gene matches. Germline CDR1 reads SGHRS; CDR2 reads YFSETQ. CDR3 in DNA: TGCGCCAGCAGCCCCGGACTAGAAGAGACCCAGTACTTC. Translating it yields CASSPGLEETQYF.

This clonotype was picked up many times. V usage is TRBV28 and J usage is TRBJ2-5; D assignment may be TRBD1 or TRBD2 (5 bases each). This CDR3 contains 12 residues. CDR1 is MDHEN and CDR2 is SYDVKM in the germline V gene. Trimming took off 8 bases at V and 1 base at J, with 8 bases between the two ends. CDR3 sequence: CASGTPQETQYF. The CDR3 DNA reads as TGTGCCAGCGGGACGCCCCAAGAGACCCAGTACTTC.

This clonotype was observed a handful of times. The chain carries TRBV20-1 and TRBJ2-1; TRBD2 matches 11 bases. V was clipped by 8 bases and J by 8 bases; unmatched bases: 8. Germline CDR1 and CDR2: DFQATT and SNEGSKA (reference sequence). The CDR3 length is 13 residues. The CDR3 nucleotides read TGCAGTACATCGACTAGCGGGGTCTATGAGCAGTTCTTC. Translation gives CSTSTSGVYEQFF.

V gene TRBV6-1 combines with J gene TRBJ2-7; weak D call: TRBD1 (6 bases). V was pared by 5 bases and J by 1 base, with 21 bases between. CDR1 MNHNS and CDR2 SASEGT come from the germline V gene. The CDR3 runs to 17 residues. The CDR3, as DNA: TGTGCCAGCAGTTACTCCCGGGACACTCATCCGTCCTACGAGCAGTACTTC. Translation: CASSYSRDTHPSYEQYF.

There are a few counts of this clonotype. V gene TRBV5-1 combines with J gene TRBJ2-1; 11 nucleotides match TRBD1. Germline CDR1 and CDR2: SGHRS and YFSETQ. After removal of 4 bases from V and 7 bases from J, the junction contained 10 bases not matched to a gene. The CDR3 runs to 16 residues. The CDR3 sequence is CASSIGTGGLINEQFF. DNA of the CDR3: TGCGCCAGCAGCATCGGGACAGGGGGTTTAATTAATGAGCAGTTCTTC.

V is TRBV18 and J is TRBJ1-1, with a tentative D call TRBD1 (6 bases). With 4 bases removed from V and 1 base from J, the gap between germline ends came to 16 bases. Germline CDR1 and CDR2: KGHSH and LQKENI. This CDR3 comprises 16 residues. CDR3 sequence: CASSQSLDSANTEAFF. CDR3 coding DNA: TGTGCCAGCTCACAAAGCCTGGACAGTGCGAACACTGAAGCTTTCTTT.

This clonotype appeared a few times. V is TRBV7-9 and J is TRBJ1-1; 11 bases map to TRBD1. V shed 4 bases, J shed 8 bases, and the junction held 6 bases outside the gene matches. This CDR3 contains 14 residues. Germline-derived CDR1 and CDR2 are SEHNR and FQNEAQ (reference sequence). For the CDR3, the DNA is TGTGCCAGCAGCTCGGGACAGGGGGTAGGGGAAGCTTTCTTT. Translated, it gives CASSSGQGVGEAFF. The full variable domain, its missing parts supplied by reference TRBV7-9 and TRBJ1-1, is DTGVSQNPRHKITKRGQNVTFRCDPISEHNRLYWYRQTLGQGPEFLTYFQNEAQLEKSRLLSDRFSAERPKGSFSTLEIQRTEQGDSAMYLCASSSGQGVGEAFFGQGTRLTVV.

The chain couples TRBV6-2 or TRBV6-3 to TRBJ2-3, with 7 bases aligning to TRBD1. Trimming took 4 bases from V and 4 from J; bases not matched to a gene: 2. Looked up from germline, CDR1 is MNHEY and CDR2 is SVGEGT. The CDR3 totals 13 residues. In DNA, the CDR3 is TGTGCCAGCAGTTGGCAGGGGGCAGATACGCAGTATTTT. Translating it yields CASSWQGADTQYF.

This clonotype was observed at least ten times. The rearrangement uses TRBV12-3 or TRBV12-4 and TRBJ1-5; D is possibly TRBD1 (5 bases). Trimming shortened V by 5 bases and J by 5 bases, and 13 bases separated the two germline ends. The CDR3 has 14 residues. CDR3 DNA sequence: TGTGCCAGCAGTGACCGGGACGGGTATCAGCCCCAGCATTTT. Its translation is CASSDRDGYQPQHF.

This clonotype was counted at least ten times. The V call is TRBV9, the J call TRBJ2-7, with no clear D. CDR1 and CDR2 (germline): SGDLS, YYNGEE. The CDR3 runs to 15 residues. V was shortened by 0 bases and J by 0 bases, with 10 bases between the two germline ends. The CDR3 loop reads CASSVGETNSYEQYF. The CDR3, as DNA: TGTGCCAGCAGCGTAGGTGAGACCAACTCCTACGAGCAGTACTTC.

This clonotype was picked up a small number of times. The chain combines TRBV15 with TRBJ2-3; TRBD1 is a possible D gene (5 bases). Germline CDR1 reads LNHNV; CDR2 reads YYDKDF (reference sequence). Deletions cut 0 bases from V and 8 bases from J, with 12 bases between. This CDR3 contains 14 residues. Here the CDR3 DNA reads TGTGCCACCAGCAGAGATGGTTGGGGCCGTACGCAGTATTTT. It encodes CATSRDGWGRTQYF. Combining the CDR3 with reference TRBV15 and TRBJ2-3 gives the whole variable domain DAMVIQNPRYQVTQFGKPVTLSCSQTLNHNVMYWYQQKSSQAPKLLFHYYDKDFNNEADTPDNFQSRRPNTSFCFLDIRSPGLGDTAMYLCATSRDGWGRTQYFGPGTRLTVL.

In this sample, this clonotype turned up a few times. This sequence joins TRBV12-3 or TRBV12-4 and TRBJ1-5; TRBD1 matches at 12 bases. This CDR3 has 15 amino acids. After removal of 5 bases from V and 6 bases from J, the junction contained 5 bases not matched to a gene. CDR3 coding DNA: TGTGCCAGCAGTCCCGGGACAGGGGGCTTTCAGCCCCAGCATTTT. Translating it yields CASSPGTGGFQPQHF.

This clonotype was found a few times. The chain has TRBV20-1 and TRBJ1-2; D gene uncertain. The CDR3 has 13 residues. V lost 1 base to trimming and J lost 2 bases, with 8 bases between them. CDR1 is DFQATT and CDR2 is SNEGSKA in the germline V gene (reference sequence). The CDR3 sequence is CSARVAPNYGYTF. The CDR3 coding sequence is TGCAGTGCTAGAGTTGCCCCGAACTATGGCTACACCTTC.

This clonotype was counted a few times. V and J are TRBV12-5 and TRBJ2-1; D could derive from TRBD1 or TRBD2 (6 bases each). Germline CDR1 and CDR2: LGHNT and FRNRAP. This CDR3 is 13 amino acids long. V shed 6 bases and J shed 7 bases, with 13 bases lying between them. CDR3 nucleotides: TGTGCTAGTGGCCCGGGGGCGGGGAATGAGCAGTTCTTC. This sequence encodes CASGPGAGNEQFF.

The V and J genes are TRBV5-1 and TRBJ1-6; D may be TRBD1 (6 bases). The CDR3 is 14 residues long. CDR1 and CDR2 from the germline V gene are SGHRS and YFSETQ. V lost 5 bases, J lost 6 bases, and 12 bases lay in between. CDR3 amino acids: CASSRTVPNSPLHF. For the CDR3, the DNA is TGCGCCAGCAGTAGGACAGTCCCTAATTCACCCCTCCACTTT.

This clonotype has only a few counts. The rearrangement links TRBV7-8 to TRBJ2-1; D possibly corresponds to TRBD1 (6 bases). This CDR3 is built from 16 residues. The V end lost 1 base, the J end lost 2 bases, and 12 bases lay between the germline ends. Germline CDR1 reads SGHVS; CDR2 reads FQNEAQ. The CDR3: CASSLGGTLTYNEQFF. CDR3 in DNA: TGTGCCAGCAGCTTAGGGGGGACACTGACCTACAATGAGCAGTTCTTC.

This clonotype has more than one count but fewer than ten. The chain employs TRBV6-1 and TRBJ1-2; no clear D. V lost 0 bases and J 5 bases, leaving 10 bases between the germline ends. This CDR3 spans 14 amino acids. Germline lookup yields CDR1 MNHNS and CDR2 SASEGT. The CDR3 reads CASSEADSGYGYTF. DNA for the CDR3: TGTGCCAGCAGTGAAGCCGATAGCGGGTATGGCTACACCTTC.